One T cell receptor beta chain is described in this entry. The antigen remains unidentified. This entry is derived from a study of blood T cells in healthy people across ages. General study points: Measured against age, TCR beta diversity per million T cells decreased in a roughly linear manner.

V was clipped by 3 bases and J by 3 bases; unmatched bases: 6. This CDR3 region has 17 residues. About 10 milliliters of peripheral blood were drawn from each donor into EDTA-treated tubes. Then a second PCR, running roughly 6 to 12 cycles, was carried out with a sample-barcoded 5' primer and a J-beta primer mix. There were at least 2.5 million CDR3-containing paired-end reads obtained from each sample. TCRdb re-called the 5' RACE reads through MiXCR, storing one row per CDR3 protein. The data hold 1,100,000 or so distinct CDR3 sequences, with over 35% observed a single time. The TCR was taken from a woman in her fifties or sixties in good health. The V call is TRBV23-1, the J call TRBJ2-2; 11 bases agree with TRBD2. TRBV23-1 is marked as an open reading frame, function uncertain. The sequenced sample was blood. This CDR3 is CASSHPTSGTDTGELFF. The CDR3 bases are TGCGCCAGCAGTCACCCGACTAGCGGGACCGACACCGGGGAGCTGTTTTTT.